Sequencing of this T cell receptor (beta chain) was carried out in a study of blood T cell repertoires in COVID-19. V was trimmed by 2 bases and J by 10 bases, leaving 6 bases between them. This CDR3 spans 12 amino acids. Germline loops: CDR1 SGHDN, CDR2 FVKESK. TCRdb's copy holds only in-frame clones and misses some; the assay was immunoSEQ multiplex PCR. Of around 250,000 clones listed, over 70% are singletons. The chain joins TRBV14 to TRBJ1-6; D remains unclear. Sequencing was done on a sample of PBMCs or T cells enriched from blood (not recorded which). This TCR was recovered from a middle-aged woman who had been exposed to COVID-19. The CDR3 reads CASSQSGSPLHF. CDR3 DNA sequence: TGTGCCAGCAGCCAAAGCGGGTCACCCCTCCACTTT.